The 26 T cell receptor beta chains below all came from one sample that was sequenced in a study of early T cells in non-severe SARS-CoV-2 infection. Each CDR3 protein is one row after TCRdb ran MiXCR on the 5' RACE reads. The data contain 30,000 or so distinct CDR3 sequences, 5% to 5.5% of them singletons. The sequenced sample consisted of whole blood. The receptor set was obtained from an adult who was a healthcare worker with PCR-confirmed SARS-CoV-2 infection or an uninfected control (not recorded which).

There are a few counts of this clonotype. The gene calls are TRBV6-5 and TRBJ1-1; D perhaps matches TRBD1 (6 bases). This CDR3 comprises 15 residues. Germline CDR1 MNHEY, CDR2 SVGAGI. V lost 6 bases and J lost 1, with 15 bases in between. CDR3 coding DNA: TGTGCCAGCAGACTCTTCGGGACAACGAACACTGAAGCTTTCTTT. Amino acids: CASRLFGTTNTEAFF.

This clonotype was picked up a small number of times. J is TRBJ2-7 and V is TRBV24-1; maybe TRBD1 (6 bases). V shed 8 bases and J shed 4 bases, with 14 bases lying between them. This CDR3 contains 13 residues. CDR1 is KGHDR and CDR2 is SFDVKD in the germline V gene. The CDR3 loop reads CATKTGQRYEQYF. CDR3 bases: TGTGCCACCAAGACAGGACAGCGATACGAGCAGTACTTC.

This clonotype has ten or more counts. This chain links TRBV7-8 with TRBJ2-6; 8 bases fit TRBD2. The germline V gene encodes CDR1 SGHVS and CDR2 FQNEAQ. The CDR3 is made up of 15 amino acids. The V segment lost 5 bases and the J segment 4 bases; nucleotides outside the gene matches: 4. CDR3 amino acids: CASSPGGAGANVLTF. In DNA form, the CDR3 reads TGTGCCAGCAGCCCCGGGGGGGCCGGGGCCAACGTCCTGACTTTC. Using reference TRBV7-8 and TRBJ2-6 for the parts outside the CDR3, the full variable domain is GAGVSQSPRYKVAKRGQDVALRCDPISGHVSLFWYQQALGQGPEFLTYFQNEAQLDKSGLPSDRFFAERPEGSVSTLKIQRTQQEDSAVYLCASSPGGAGANVLTFGAGSRLTVL.

This clonotype was observed a few times. V usage is TRBV21-1 and J usage is TRBJ1-1; TRBD1 reflects the table's D call only, with no check against the DNA. TRBV21-1 is a pseudogene. The CDR3 spans 19 residues. CDR3 in amino acids: CASSKRKGTGDTLNTEAFF. CDR3 nucleotide sequence: TGTGCCAGCAGCAAACGGAAAGGGACAGGAGACACCTTGAACACTGAAGCTTTCTTT.

This clonotype was detected ten times or more. This chain connects TRBV20-1 to TRBJ2-1, with 13 bases identical to TRBD2. The CDR3 totals 14 residues. With 6 bases clipped from V and 6 bases from J, the junction kept 5 bases outside the gene matches. Germline V lookup: CDR1 DFQATT, CDR2 SNEGSKA (reference sequence). CDR3 protein: CSAATSGRPNEQFF. CDR3 sequence (DNA): TGCAGTGCCGCGACTAGCGGGAGGCCCAATGAGCAGTTCTTC.

This clonotype was recorded at least ten times. The chain has TRBV5-4 and TRBJ2-2, with 9 bases identical to TRBD2. The CDR3 has 14 residues. Germline V gives CDR1 SGHNT, CDR2 YYREEE (reference sequence). V was clipped by 4 bases and J by 8 bases; unmatched bases: 6. As DNA, the CDR3 is TGTGCCAGCAGCCTACTTAGCGGGAGAGGGGAGCTGTTTTTT. It is translated as CASSLLSGRGELFF.

Relative to its sample, this clonotype is medium-sized. This chain uses TRBV7-2 with TRBJ2-7; TRBD1 might be the D (5 bases). The CDR3 contains 13 residues. The V gene lost 2 bases and the J gene lost 6 bases, with 11 bases spanning the gap. Looked up from germline, CDR1 is SGHTA and CDR2 is FQGNSA. CDR3 nucleotides: TGTGCCAGCAGCTTATTCCAGGGTAGCGAGCAGTACTTC. Protein sequence: CASSLFQGSEQYF.

This clonotype has ten or more counts. The chain carries TRBV5-3 and TRBJ2-1; D unresolved. TRBV5-3 is annotated as an ORF whose role is uncertain. The CDR3 totals 12 residues. V was clipped by 0 bases and J by 7 bases, with 5 bases between them. The CDR3 protein is CARSLAGNEQFF. The CDR3 bases are TGTGCCAGAAGCTTGGCTGGAAATGAGCAGTTCTTC.

The V call is TRBV27, the J call TRBJ1-2, with 8 positions matching TRBD1. The CDR3 sequence is 13 residues long. With 6 bases clipped from V and 4 bases from J, the junction kept 4 bases outside the gene matches. The germline V gene has CDR1 MNHEY and CDR2 SMNVEV (reference sequence). In DNA, the CDR3 is TGTGCCAGCAGCCCAGGGGGCGGCTATGGCTACACCTTC. It specifies CASSPGGGYGYTF.

At least ten counts were recorded for this clonotype. V usage is TRBV19 and J usage is TRBJ2-1; no definite D call. Germline V lookup: CDR1 LNHDA, CDR2 SQIVND (reference sequence). Trimming cost V 5 bases and J 4 bases, with 9 bases left between them. The CDR3 consists of 13 residues. This CDR3 is CASSAGFYNEQFF. In DNA form, the CDR3 reads TGTGCCAGTAGTGCCGGATTTTACAATGAGCAGTTCTTC.

This clonotype was counted ten times or more. The J gene is TRBJ2-1, the V gene TRBV10-1, with D unclear. Germline V gene lookup returns CDR1 WNHNN and CDR2 SYGVQD (reference sequence). This CDR3 has 15 residues. V dropped 3 bases and J dropped 0 bases, with 9 bases sitting between them. The CDR3 DNA reads TGCGCCAGCAGTGAATACGGCAGCTCCTACAATGAGCAGTTCTTC. Translation: CASSEYGSSYNEQFF.

The sample holds a few counts of this clonotype. The rearrangement joins TRBV6-5 to TRBJ1-2; TRBD1 aligns across 7 bases. The CDR3 loop spans 13 amino acids. The J segment lost 4 bases and the V segment lost 2 bases, leaving 1 base of the junction unmatched. Germline V CDR1 and CDR2: MNHEY, SVGAGI. The CDR3 spells CASSYQGGYGYTF. CDR3 bases: TGTGCCAGCAGTTACCAGGGGGGCTATGGCTACACCTTC.

This clonotype was detected only a few times. The chain is built from TRBV7-6 and TRBJ2-2, with D hard to call. V was pared by 1 base and J by 0 bases, with 9 bases between. Germline V gene lookup returns CDR1 SGHVS and CDR2 FNYEAQ. The CDR3 has 16 amino acids. CDR3 DNA: TGTGCCAGCAGCTTAGGGGCGTTCGCGAACACCGGGGAGCTGTTTTTT. It yields the protein CASSLGAFANTGELFF.

This clonotype was detected ten times or more. The chain uses TRBV11-2 and TRBJ2-5; 7 positions agree with TRBD2. Germline V gene sequence: CDR1 SGHAT, CDR2 FQNNGV. The CDR3 covers 16 residues. V was clipped by 1 base and J by 4 bases; unmatched bases: 9. The chain's CDR3 is CASSLVFAGAGETQYF. CDR3 bases: TGTGCCAGCAGCTTAGTTTTTGCGGGAGCGGGAGAGACCCAGTACTTC.

About this clonotype itself: Possible read error: a much larger clone is one base away. This sequence joins TRBV12-3 or TRBV12-4 and TRBJ1-1, with TRBD1 matching 11 bases. With 6 bases clipped from V and 4 bases from J, the junction kept 4 bases outside the gene matches. The CDR3 is 14 residues long. In nucleotides, the CDR3 is TGTGCCAGCAGAACCGGGACAGGGGGCACTGAAGCTTTCTTT. It encodes CASRTGTGGTEAFF.

This clonotype was counted many times. J is TRBJ1-6 and V is TRBV4-2; 8 nucleotides align to TRBD1. Germline V gene data show CDR1 as LGHNA and CDR2 as YNFKEQ. This CDR3 has 18 residues. V dropped 6 bases and J dropped 0; count of bases not matched to a gene: 10. CDR3 nucleotides: TGTGCCAGCAGACGTGGACAGGGCAAGAGCTCCTATAATTCACCCCTCCACTTT. Translating it yields CASRRGQGKSSYNSPLHF.

This clonotype was counted a few times. The chain employs TRBV12-3 or TRBV12-4 and TRBJ1-1; 7 bases match TRBD1. With 7 bases clipped from V and 6 bases from J, the junction kept 8 bases outside the gene matches. This CDR3 has 13 amino acids. As DNA, the CDR3 is TGTGCCAGCACCCTGGGTCAGGGGGCTGAAGCTTTCTTT. As protein: CASTLGQGAEAFF.

This clonotype showed up many times. In DNA, the CDR3 is TGTGCCAGCAGCAAAAGGGACAGGGGTGGTAATTCACCCCTCCACTTT. Protein sequence: CASSKRDRGGNSPLHF. V gene TRBV21-1 combines with J gene TRBJ1-6; the table names TRBD1, a call not compared with the DNA. TRBV21-1 is shown as a pseudogene. There are 16 residues in the CDR3.

V gene TRBV19 combines with J gene TRBJ2-3; tentatively, D is TRBD2 (7 bases). Trimming cost V 6 bases and J 2 bases, with 15 bases left between them. Per the germline V gene, CDR1 is LNHDA and CDR2 is SQIVND (reference sequence). This CDR3 contains 15 residues. CDR3 sequence reads: CASSLGGLNTDTQYF. The CDR3 coding sequence is TGTGCCAGTAGCTTGGGGGGGCTGAACACAGATACGCAGTATTTT.

In the case of this clonotype: This may arise from a read error, as a much more abundant clone is one base away. This chain connects TRBV18 to TRBJ1-2; D may be TRBD1 (5 bases). V lost 4 bases and J lost 3, with 9 bases in between. This CDR3 spans 13 amino acids. Germline V gene data show CDR1 as KGHSH and CDR2 as LQKENI. CDR3 sequence reads: CASSLVRDYGYTF. CDR3 coding DNA: TGTGCCAGCTCACTGGTCAGGGACTATGGCTACACCTTC.

The sample holds many counts of this clonotype. The chain carries TRBV12-5 and TRBJ2-3; unclear D gene. V shed 1 base and J shed 9 bases, with 11 bases lying between them. The CDR3 has 13 residues. The germline V gene encodes CDR1 LGHNT and CDR2 FRNRAP. The CDR3: CASGLGETGTQYF. CDR3 in DNA: TGTGCTAGTGGTTTGGGAGAAACTGGAACGCAGTATTTT.

A note on this clonotype: Likely a read error: the CDR3 ends without its conserved phenylalanine or tryptophan. The V and J genes are TRBV5-1 and TRBJ2-7; tentative D call: TRBD1 (6 bases). With 4 bases removed from V and 1 base from J, the gap between germline ends came to 18 bases. The CDR3 sequence is 16 residues long. In germline, CDR1 is SGHRS, CDR2 YFSETQ. CDR3: CASSPAGTPISYEQYY. CDR3 nucleotides: TGCGCCAGCAGCCCGGCCGGGACACCTATATCCTACGAGCAGTACTAC.

This clonotype appeared many times. The genes are TRBV29-1 and TRBJ2-3, with 7 bases aligning to TRBD2. With V trimmed by 4 bases and J by 5 bases, 9 bases remained unmatched. Germline CDR1 SQVTM, CDR2 ANQGSEA. This CDR3 has 14 residues. The CDR3: CSVGGRGTGDTQYF. Here the CDR3 DNA reads TGCAGCGTTGGAGGGAGGGGTACTGGAGATACGCAGTATTTT.

In nucleotides, the CDR3 is TGTGCCAGCAGCTTTACAGACGCCGGTGAGCAGTTCTTC. Translation gives CASSFTDAGEQFF. The chain has TRBV11-2 and TRBJ2-1; D gene uncertain. The CDR3 is 13 residues long. Per the germline V gene, CDR1 is SGHAT and CDR2 is FQNNGV. V was cut by 3 bases and J by 9 bases, with 12 bases left in between. The whole variable domain, filled in from reference TRBV11-2 and TRBJ2-1, reads EAGVAQSPRYKIIEKRQSVAFWCNPISGHATLYWYQQILGQGPKLLIQFQNNGVVDDSQLPKDRFSAERLKGVDSTLKIQPAKLEDSAVYLCASSFTDAGEQFFGPGTRLTVL.

This clonotype has a count of ten or more. This chain uses TRBV12-3 or TRBV12-4 with TRBJ2-1, with TRBD2 as a possible D gene (5 bases). The ends were cut back, 5 bases at V and 3 bases at J, with 17 bases in the middle. The CDR3 runs 16 residues. CDR3: CASSPRTAAGYNEQFF. The CDR3 nucleotides read TGTGCCAGCAGTCCTAGGACTGCCGCCGGCTACAATGAGCAGTTCTTC.

This clonotype has ten or more counts. The gene calls are TRBV7-8 and TRBJ1-2; D gene unclear. The CDR3 consists of 15 residues. Germline assignment: CDR1 SGHVS and CDR2 FQNEAQ. The V end lost 1 base, the J end lost 4 bases, and 13 bases lay between the germline ends. CDR3: CASSLGTASLYGYTF. As DNA, the CDR3 is TGTGCCAGCAGCTTAGGTACAGCCAGCCTCTATGGCTACACCTTC.